Shown below are 30 T cell receptor beta chains from a single sample sequenced in a study of T-cell reconstitution after alpha-beta-depleted transplantation in children. Preparation of the TCRbeta library was carried out with unique molecular identifiers. TCRdb re-derived calls from the PCR reads in MiXCR, one entry per CDR3 protein. The sample lists some 500,000 distinct CDR3 sequences; around 17% were seen once. The specimen was PBMCs from the stem cell graft donor, collected from the stem cell graft. These receptor sequences come from a human donor who donated a stem cell graft to a child with acute lymphoblastic leukemia.

The chain carries TRBV18 and TRBJ1-1, with D uncertain. V was trimmed by 9 bases and J by 2 bases, leaving 10 bases between them. Germline CDR1 KGHSH, CDR2 LQKENI. This CDR3 spans 12 amino acids. CDR3 loop: CASNKINTEAFF. CDR3 DNA sequence: TGTGCCAGTAATAAAATCAACACTGAAGCTTTCTTT.

The V call is TRBV18, the J call TRBJ1-5, with D possibly TRBD1 on 5 matching bases. Germline CDR1 is KGHSH and CDR2 is LQKENI. The CDR3 has 17 residues. V was shortened by 1 base and J by 2 bases, with 15 bases between the two germline ends. The CDR3 DNA reads as TGTGCCAGCTCACCACGCGAGTCTGGGGGAGGCAATCAGCCCCAGCATTTT. Protein sequence: CASSPRESGGGNQPQHF.

This chain links TRBV7-2 with TRBJ2-7; TRBD2 aligns across 8 bases. The CDR3 spans 15 residues. With V trimmed by 5 bases and J by 2 bases, 8 bases remained unmatched. Germline V CDR1 and CDR2: SGHTA, FQGNSA. CDR3 region: CASSLVSGTTYEQYF. CDR3 in DNA: TGTGCCAGCAGCCTCGTTAGCGGGACCACCTACGAGCAGTACTTC.

As DNA, the CDR3 is TGTGCCAGCATAGGTGGAGGCACCGGGGAGCTGTTTTTT. Protein product: CASIGGGTGELFF. This sequence joins TRBV12-3 or TRBV12-4 and TRBJ2-2; tentatively, D is TRBD2 (5 bases). CDR3 length: 13 residues. V was pared by 7 bases and J by 4 bases, with 10 bases between.

This clonotype was seen a few times. V and J are TRBV5-1 and TRBJ1-1; D may be TRBD1 (6 bases). Germline lookup yields CDR1 SGHRS and CDR2 YFSETQ. Trimming removed 4 bases from V and 4 bases from J, with 14 bases in between. The CDR3 spans 14 residues. As DNA, the CDR3 is TGCGCCAGCAGCCTCCTGGGGGCTCTCACTGAAGCTTTCTTT. Its protein is CASSLLGALTEAFF.

In its sample, this clonotype was seen a few times. This chain joins TRBV12-3 or TRBV12-4 and TRBJ2-3; D unclear. This CDR3 spans 16 amino acids. V was cut by 3 bases and J by 2 bases, with 15 bases left in between. The CDR3 DNA reads TGTGCCAGCAGTTTTAGTATGGCGGCAGACACAGATACGCAGTATTTT. Translation gives CASSFSMAADTDTQYF.

The gene calls are TRBV20-1 and TRBJ1-3, with 7 bases fitting TRBD1. V was pared by 6 bases and J by 0 bases, with 8 bases of the junction left unmatched. This CDR3 is built from 15 residues. In germline, CDR1 is DFQATT, CDR2 SNEGSKA (reference sequence). CDR3 sequence: CSAPDRTSSGNTIYF. CDR3 DNA sequence: TGCAGTGCCCCGGACAGGACGAGCTCTGGAAACACCATATATTTT.

This clonotype was detected only a few times. The V and J genes are TRBV5-1 and TRBJ2-1, with 8 bases that match TRBD2. J gave up 4 bases and V 4 bases, and 10 bases lay outside the gene matches. The CDR3 contains 16 residues. Germline V gene data show CDR1 as SGHRS and CDR2 as YFSETQ. This CDR3 reads CASSHNLAGIYNEQFF. The CDR3 region has the DNA TGCGCCAGCAGCCATAACCTAGCGGGTATTTACAATGAGCAGTTCTTC. The complete variable domain, with remaining parts taken from reference TRBV5-1 and TRBJ2-1, reads KAGVTQTPRYLIKTRGQQVTLSCSPISGHRSVSWYQQTPGQGLQFLFEYFSETQRNKGNFPGRFSGRQFSNSRSEMNVSTLELGDSALYLCASSHNLAGIYNEQFFGPGTRLTVL.

This clonotype was found a few times. The V call is TRBV5-1, the J call TRBJ2-5, with 7 positions matching TRBD2. CDR1 is SGHRS, CDR2 YFSETQ, per germline. The CDR3 runs to 16 residues. V trimming: 0 bases; J trimming: 2 bases; junction bases outside the gene matches: 7. The CDR3 DNA reads TGCGCCAGCAGCTTGGGTAGCGGGTATCTACAAGAGACCCAGTACTTC. Translated: CASSLGSGYLQETQYF.

This clonotype appeared a few times. The CDR3 DNA reads TGTGCTAGTGGTTTGATCCTAGCGGGACAGGAGACCCAGTACTTC. Translation: CASGLILAGQETQYF. V and J are TRBV12-5 and TRBJ2-5; 9 bases map to TRBD2. Trimming at V came to 2 bases and at J to 5 bases, leaving 6 bases not matched to a gene. Germline assignment: CDR1 LGHNT and CDR2 FRNRAP. The CDR3 is made up of 15 amino acids.

This clonotype appeared many times. This sequence joins TRBV5-1 and TRBJ2-1; unclear D gene. Germline CDR1 and CDR2: SGHRS and YFSETQ. The germline V and J ends were trimmed by 0 bases and 8 bases, with 9 bases remaining between them. This CDR3 spans 13 amino acids. This chain's CDR3 is CASSLALKHEQFF. The CDR3, as DNA: TGCGCCAGCAGCTTGGCCTTGAAGCATGAGCAGTTCTTC.

This clonotype was observed a few times. This chain uses TRBV10-2 with TRBJ2-2; perhaps D is TRBD1 or TRBD2 (5 bases each). V was clipped by 2 bases and J by 6 bases, with 13 bases between them. The CDR3 sequence is 15 residues long. In germline, CDR1 is WSHSY, CDR2 SAAADI. As DNA, the CDR3 is TGCGCCAGCAGTGAGAAGCCTAGAGGGGCCGGGGAGCTGTTTTTT. Its protein is CASSEKPRGAGELFF.

This clonotype was seen more than once but under ten times. J is TRBJ1-1 and V is TRBV5-1; 7 bases align to TRBD1. After removal of 0 bases from V and 6 bases from J, the junction contained 8 bases not matched to a gene. The CDR3 has 15 amino acids. CDR1 and CDR2 (germline): SGHRS, YFSETQ. The CDR3 DNA is TGCGCCAGCAGCTTGGCCGGGACAGTCTACCCTGAAGCTTTCTTT. This sequence encodes CASSLAGTVYPEAFF. Full variable domain (rest looked up from reference TRBV5-1 and TRBJ1-1): KAGVTQTPRYLIKTRGQQVTLSCSPISGHRSVSWYQQTPGQGLQFLFEYFSETQRNKGNFPGRFSGRQFSNSRSEMNVSTLELGDSALYLCASSLAGTVYPEAFFGQGTRLTVV.

In its sample, this clonotype was seen many times. The gene calls are TRBV5-1 and TRBJ2-7; no clear D. Germline CDR1 SGHRS, CDR2 YFSETQ. The CDR3 is made up of 10 amino acids. Trimming took 7 bases from V and 0 from J, leaving 2 bases between them. CDR3 residues: CASVSYEQYF. CDR3 in DNA: TGCGCCAGCGTCTCCTACGAGCAGTACTTC.

The chain employs TRBV5-1 and TRBJ2-5; no firm D call. CDR1 and CDR2 (germline): SGHRS, YFSETQ. Between the trimmed V and J ends, which lost 7 bases and 5 bases, there was a span of 18 bases. The CDR3 is 14 amino acids. This CDR3 is CASGVRRPGETQYF. The DNA of the CDR3 is TGCGCCAGCGGGGTCAGGCGTCCGGGCGAGACCCAGTACTTC.

This chain connects TRBV29-1 to TRBJ2-1; tentative D call: TRBD2 (5 bases). Germline V CDR1 and CDR2: SQVTM, ANQGSEA. The V end was cut by 6 bases, the J end by 0 bases, with 15 bases between. CDR3 length equals 15 residues. The CDR3 spells CSVQPSSSSYNEQFF. CDR3 coding DNA: TGCAGCGTCCAACCTAGCTCGAGCTCCTACAATGAGCAGTTCTTC.

This clonotype showed up many times. The V call is TRBV27, the J call TRBJ2-7; a weak D match, TRBD1 (5 bases). Germline values: CDR1 MNHEY, CDR2 SMNVEV (reference sequence). CDR3 length equals 13 residues. Trimming removed 6 bases from V and 2 bases from J, with 11 bases in between. DNA for the CDR3: TGTGCCAGCAGCTTAGCCAGGGCCTACGAGCAGTACTTC. Translated: CASSLARAYEQYF.

The chain uses TRBV7-6 and TRBJ2-5; 8 bases align to TRBD2. The CDR3 runs to 14 residues. CDR1 SGHVS and CDR2 FNYEAQ come from the germline V gene. V lost 1 base to trimming and J lost 9 bases; unmatched junction nucleotides: 7. CDR3 in DNA: TGTGCCAGCAGCTTAGTCCTAGCGGGTAAGGCCCAGTACTTC. It codes for CASSLVLAGKAQYF.

The V gene is TRBV5-1, the J gene TRBJ1-4; D is uncertain. The germline V gene has CDR1 SGHRS and CDR2 YFSETQ. V shed 4 bases and J shed 5 bases, with 9 bases lying between them. This CDR3 is 13 amino acids long. The CDR3 is CASSRSENEKLFF. The CDR3 coding sequence is TGCGCCAGCAGCCGGTCAGAGAATGAAAAACTGTTTTTT.

This clonotype was counted a few times. The chain links TRBV2 to TRBJ2-7; the D gene is possibly TRBD2 (5 bases). The CDR3 sequence is 12 residues long. The V gene's germline CDR1 is SNHLY and CDR2 FYNNEI. V was cut by 4 bases and J by 3 bases, with 7 bases left in between. The chain's CDR3 is CASSGRDYEQYF. The CDR3 bases are TGTGCCAGCAGTGGCCGGGACTACGAGCAGTACTTC.

The chain links TRBV5-1 to TRBJ2-1; TRBD1 agrees at 12 bases. The CDR3 consists of 15 residues. With 6 bases clipped from V and 9 bases from J, the junction kept 10 bases outside the gene matches. Per the germline V gene, CDR1 is SGHRS and CDR2 is YFSETQ. The DNA of the CDR3 is TGCGCCAGCACCCCCTCCGGGACAGGGGGCGGTGAGCAGTTCTTC. Translating gives CASTPSGTGGGEQFF.

The genes are TRBV10-3 and TRBJ1-4; D call uncertain. Trimming stripped 3 bases from V and 0 bases from J, with 5 bases between. Per germline, CDR1 ENHRY and CDR2 SYGVKD. The CDR3 spans 14 residues. The CDR3 nucleotides read TGTGCCATCAGTGATGAAGCAACTAATGAAAAACTGTTTTTT. Its translation: CAISDEATNEKLFF.

This clonotype was found a few times. This CDR3 is CASTFTGELFF. The CDR3 DNA follows: TGTGCCAGCACCTTCACCGGGGAGCTGTTTTTT. The gene calls are TRBV12-3 or TRBV12-4 and TRBJ2-2; no firm D call. The CDR3 is made up of 11 amino acids. V shed 7 bases and J shed 4 bases, with 4 bases lying between them.

The chain has TRBV7-6 and TRBJ2-7, with no clear D. Per germline, CDR1 SGHVS and CDR2 FNYEAQ. CDR3 length: 14 residues. Trimming removed 2 bases from V and 0 bases from J, with 8 bases in between. The CDR3 region is CASSLKASSYEQYF. CDR3 coding DNA: TGTGCCAGCAGCTTAAAGGCTAGCTCCTACGAGCAGTACTTC.

This clonotype has more than one count but fewer than ten. The CDR3: CASSLAGGVSEKLFF. CDR3 bases: TGCGCCAGCAGCTTGGCCGGGGGTGTAAGTGAAAAACTGTTTTTT. The chain couples TRBV5-1 to TRBJ1-4, with D possibly TRBD1 on 5 matching bases. This CDR3 has 15 amino acids. V was trimmed by 0 bases and J by 7 bases, leaving 13 bases between them. The germline V gene encodes CDR1 SGHRS and CDR2 YFSETQ.

This chain joins TRBV5-1 and TRBJ2-2; TRBD2 agrees at 7 bases. Looked up from germline, CDR1 is SGHRS and CDR2 is YFSETQ. V was pared by 4 bases and J by 3 bases, with 3 bases of the junction left unmatched. CDR3 size: 14 residues. As DNA, the CDR3 is TGCGCCAGCAGCCCGGCGGGGGACACCGGGGAGCTGTTTTTT. It is translated as CASSPAGDTGELFF.

The chain employs TRBV6-5 and TRBJ2-5, with 7 bases fitting TRBD2. The germline V gene has CDR1 MNHEY and CDR2 SVGAGI. This CDR3 is 15 amino acids long. Trimming took 0 bases from V and 3 from J; bases not matched to a gene: 4. The CDR3 protein is CASSYSGGSEETQYF. CDR3 DNA sequence: TGTGCCAGCAGTTACTCGGGCGGGAGTGAAGAGACCCAGTACTTC.

This clonotype has only a few counts. The chain recombines TRBV9 with TRBJ2-1; D is uncertain. The length of the CDR3 is 12 residues. Trimming cost V 0 bases and J 7 bases, with 5 bases left between them. CDR1 SGDLS and CDR2 YYNGEE come from the germline V gene. The CDR3 loop is CASSVVENEQFF. The CDR3 nucleotides read TGTGCCAGCAGCGTAGTTGAAAATGAGCAGTTCTTC.

This clonotype was counted a few times. The rearrangement links TRBV29-1 to TRBJ2-7; tentatively, D is TRBD1 or TRBD2 (5 bases each). The V and J ends lost 4 bases and 7 bases respectively, with 11 bases between them. The CDR3 runs to 11 residues. Germline V gene sequence: CDR1 SQVTM, CDR2 ANQGSEA. CDR3 sequence reads: CSVVRGDEQYF. The CDR3 nucleotides are TGCAGCGTTGTACGAGGGGATGAGCAGTACTTC.

The chain has TRBV12-3 or TRBV12-4 and TRBJ2-1; TRBD2 aligns across 7 bases. With 2 bases clipped from V and 1 base from J, the junction kept 14 bases outside the gene matches. The CDR3 length is 19 residues. The CDR3 nucleotides are TGTGCCAGCAGTTTAAGGTTCTTTGGGGCGGGAGCGTCCTACAATGAGCAGTTCTTC. Translation gives CASSLRFFGAGASYNEQFF.